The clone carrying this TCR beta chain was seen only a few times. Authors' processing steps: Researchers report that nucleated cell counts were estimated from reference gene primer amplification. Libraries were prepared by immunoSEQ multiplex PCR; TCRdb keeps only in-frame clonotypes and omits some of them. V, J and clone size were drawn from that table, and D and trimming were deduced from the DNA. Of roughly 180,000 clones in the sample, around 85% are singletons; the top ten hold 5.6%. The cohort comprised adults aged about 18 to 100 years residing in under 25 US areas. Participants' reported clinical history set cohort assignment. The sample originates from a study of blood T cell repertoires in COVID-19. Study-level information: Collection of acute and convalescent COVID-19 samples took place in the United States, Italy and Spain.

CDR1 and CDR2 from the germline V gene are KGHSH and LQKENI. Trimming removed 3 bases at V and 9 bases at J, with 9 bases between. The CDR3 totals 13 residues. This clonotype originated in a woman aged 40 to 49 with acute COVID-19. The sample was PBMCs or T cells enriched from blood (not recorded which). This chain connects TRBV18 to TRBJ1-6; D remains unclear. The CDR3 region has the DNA TGTGCCAGCTCACCTCGGGAAAGTTCACCCCTCCACTTT. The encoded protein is CASSPRESSPLHF.